Listed here are 25 T cell receptor beta chains from one sample, sequenced in a study of shared clonotypes between healthy human individuals. As defined, naive CD8 cells were CD45RO-negative and positively selected for CCR7, with terminally differentiated effector memory CD45RA+ cells excluded. TCRdb's table, derived via immunoSEQ multiplex PCR, lists solely in-frame clones and lacks some. The table shows around 1.9 million clones, with around 93% occurring only once. The sequencing sample was made of naive CD8+ T cells from PBMCs. These receptor sequences come from a man between 18 and 35 years old in good health. Some clones in this sample may be carry-over from other donors' samples.

The rearrangement joins TRBV30 to TRBJ1-2, with a possible D match to TRBD1 (5 bases). CDR3 length equals 16 residues. Looked up from germline, CDR1 is GTSNPN and CDR2 is SVGIG (reference sequence). V was cut by 0 bases and J by 1 base, with 15 bases left in between. The CDR3: CAWSVGMGRSNYGYTF. The CDR3 DNA reads as TGTGCCTGGAGTGTGGGTATGGGACGCAGTAACTATGGCTACACCTTC. Supplemented by reference TRBV30 and TRBJ1-2, the full variable domain reads SQTIHQWPATLVQPVGSPLSLECTVEGTSNPNLYWYRQAAGRGLQLLFYSVGIGQISSEVPQNLSASRPQDRQFILSSKKLLLSDSGFYLCAWSVGMGRSNYGYTFGSGTRLTVV.

The chain recombines TRBV7-3 with TRBJ2-1; TRBD2 aligns across 7 bases. The J segment lost 7 bases and the V segment lost 5 bases, leaving 14 bases of the junction unmatched. The germline CDR1 and CDR2 sequences are SGHTA and FQGTGA. The CDR3 is made up of 16 amino acids. CDR3 protein: CASSPSYHSGSNEQFF. DNA of the CDR3: TGTGCCAGCAGCCCCTCCTATCATAGCGGGTCAAATGAGCAGTTCTTC.

This sequence joins TRBV29-1 and TRBJ1-1; no reliable D call. In germline, CDR1 is SQVTM, CDR2 ANQGSEA. The CDR3 is 15 residues long. V lost 2 bases, J lost 0 bases, and 13 bases lay in between. DNA for the CDR3: TGCAGCGTTGAAAGCCGACGGATACTGAACACTGAAGCTTTCTTT. Translating it yields CSVESRRILNTEAFF.

The rearrangement links TRBV5-1 to TRBJ2-3; D unclear. Between the trimmed V and J ends, which lost 0 bases and 6 bases, there was a span of 14 bases. The CDR3 runs to 15 residues. Germline values: CDR1 SGHRS, CDR2 YFSETQ. The CDR3 here is CASSLVPAPTDTQYF. The DNA for the CDR3 is TGCGCCAGCAGCTTGGTGCCAGCTCCAACCGATACGCAGTATTTT.

This chain connects TRBV18 to TRBJ2-7; the match to TRBD1 covers 7 bases. V lost 3 bases to trimming and J lost 4 bases; unmatched junction nucleotides: 6. Looked up from germline, CDR1 is KGHSH and CDR2 is LQKENI. The CDR3 runs 14 residues. The CDR3 coding sequence is TGTGCCAGCTCACCTCAGGGGGAGTGGTACGAGCAGTACTTC. Translated, it gives CASSPQGEWYEQYF.

V usage is TRBV5-1 and J usage is TRBJ2-1; 11 bases fit TRBD1. The CDR3 length is 17 residues. V lost 4 bases and J lost 6; bases outside the gene matches: 12. Germline assignment: CDR1 SGHRS and CDR2 YFSETQ. CDR3 sequence (DNA): TGCGCCAGCAGCCGGACAGGGGGCGGGCTAGCTGGCAATGAGCAGTTCTTC. Amino acids: CASSRTGGGLAGNEQFF.

The chain uses TRBV5-4 and TRBJ2-1; TRBD2 might be the D (6 bases). From germline, CDR1 is SGHNT and CDR2 YYREEE (reference sequence). CDR3 length: 13 amino acids. V was clipped by 10 bases and J by 4 bases, with 15 bases between them. Here the CDR3 DNA reads TGTGCCTGGGGGGACTCTTTATACAATGAGCAGTTCTTC. Amino acids: CAWGDSLYNEQFF.

The chain joins TRBV7-6 to TRBJ2-7; no clear D. The ends were cut back, 3 bases at V and 0 bases at J, with 12 bases in the middle. Germline lookup yields CDR1 SGHVS and CDR2 FNYEAQ. The CDR3 loop spans 15 amino acids. CDR3 region: CASSFSGDNSYEQYF. For the CDR3, the DNA is TGTGCCAGCAGCTTCTCCGGTGACAACTCCTACGAGCAGTACTTC.

Remarks on this clone: In the same sample, other DNA sequences code for this CDR3. The DNA for the CDR3 is TGCGCCAGCAGCCAAGATGGAGGTAATGAGCAGTTCTTC. Its translation: CASSQDGGNEQFF. This sequence joins TRBV4-1 and TRBJ2-1; D perhaps matches TRBD2 (5 bases). The CDR3 sequence is 13 residues long. Germline CDR1 is MGHRA and CDR2 is YSYEKL. Trimming took 0 bases from V and 7 from J, leaving 7 bases between them.

This chain links TRBV7-8 with TRBJ2-7, with 7 bases identical to TRBD2. Losses at the gene ends were 7 bases for V and 1 base for J; bases not matched to a gene: 10. The CDR3 loop spans 15 amino acids. Germline lookup yields CDR1 SGHVS and CDR2 FQNEAQ. CDR3 DNA: TGTGCCAGCACCCTGGGGGGGGAGCCATCCTACGAGCAGTACTTC. Translated, it gives CASTLGGEPSYEQYF.

The CDR3 DNA reads TGTGCCAGCAGTCCGGACGGAATTTCGGGTTTGAACACTGAAGCTTTCTTT. Translation: CASSPDGISGLNTEAFF. The chain is built from TRBV7-9 and TRBJ1-1; no reliable D call. The V end was cut by 6 bases, the J end by 0 bases, with 20 bases between. The CDR3 runs 17 residues. CDR1 is SEHNR and CDR2 is FQNEAQ in the germline V gene (reference sequence).

This chain connects TRBV5-4 to TRBJ2-7; 7 bases fit TRBD2. The germline V gene encodes CDR1 SGHNT and CDR2 YYREEE (reference sequence). Trimming cost V 10 bases and J 0 bases; bases outside gene matches: 13. This CDR3 has 15 residues. The CDR3 here is CAPSGAGRDSYEQYF. The CDR3 DNA sequence: TGTGCCCCAAGCGGGGCGGGGCGGGACTCCTACGAGCAGTACTTC.

This chain links TRBV5-4 with TRBJ1-1, with 8 bases aligning to TRBD1. This CDR3 has 14 residues. The trim removed 5 bases at V and 8 bases at J, leaving 11 bases unmatched. Germline V gene sequence: CDR1 SGHNT, CDR2 YYREEE (reference sequence). As DNA, the CDR3 is TGTGCCAGCAGACCTGACAGGGGAGAAGGCGAAGCTTTCTTT. Protein product: CASRPDRGEGEAFF.

The rearrangement links TRBV11-2 to TRBJ2-7; TRBD2 might be the D (5 bases). Trimming removed 5 bases at V and 1 base at J, with 15 bases between. CDR1 and CDR2 from the germline V gene are SGHAT and FQNNGV. This CDR3 has 15 amino acids. The CDR3 loop is CASSHGGLLSYEQYF. The CDR3 DNA reads TGTGCCAGCAGCCACGGTGGACTCCTTTCCTACGAGCAGTACTTC.

This chain links TRBV11-2 with TRBJ1-1, with unresolved D. Trimming took off 3 bases at V and 5 bases at J, with 13 bases between the two ends. The CDR3 has 14 amino acids. Germline CDR1 is SGHAT and CDR2 is FQNNGV. In DNA form, the CDR3 reads TGTGCCAGCAGCTTTAAGGGAGGAAGGACTGAAGCTTTCTTT. Its protein product is CASSFKGGRTEAFF. Using reference TRBV11-2 and TRBJ1-1 for the parts outside the CDR3, the full variable domain is EAGVAQSPRYKIIEKRQSVAFWCNPISGHATLYWYQQILGQGPKLLIQFQNNGVVDDSQLPKDRFSAERLKGVDSTLKIQPAKLEDSAVYLCASSFKGGRTEAFFGQGTRLTVV.

This sequence joins TRBV19 and TRBJ1-2; TRBD1 agrees at 8 bases. This CDR3 is built from 13 residues. V was clipped by 6 bases and J by 3 bases; unmatched bases: 3. The germline V gene has CDR1 LNHDA and CDR2 SQIVND (reference sequence). The CDR3 loop is CASRDRVDYGYTF. The CDR3, as DNA: TGTGCCAGTAGGGACAGGGTGGACTATGGCTACACCTTC.

V and J are TRBV28 and TRBJ2-5, with 13 bases lining up with TRBD2. The V gene end was trimmed by 8 bases and the J gene end by 4 bases; junction bases not matched to a gene: 10. Per the germline V gene, CDR1 is MDHEN and CDR2 is SYDVKM. This CDR3 has 16 amino acids. The CDR3 protein is CASVPGLAGFVETQYF. CDR3 in DNA: TGTGCCAGCGTCCCGGGACTAGCGGGGTTCGTAGAGACCCAGTACTTC.

V and J are TRBV21-1 and TRBJ2-7; the table's D gene call, TRBD1, was not cross checked with the DNA. TRBV21-1 is marked as a pseudogene. This CDR3 spans 16 amino acids. The CDR3, as DNA: TGTGCCAGCAGCGAGGTCTCCGGGACAGGACCCTACGAGCAGTACTTC. It specifies CASSEVSGTGPYEQYF.

The chain is built from TRBV7-3 and TRBJ2-3; D uncertain. Germline CDR1 SGHTA, CDR2 FQGTGA. This CDR3 comprises 16 residues. V was clipped by 5 bases and J by 5 bases, with 20 bases between them. The CDR3 bases are TGTGCCAGCAGCCCCTCCTCCCCGAGTGTGATAGATACGCAGTATTTT. This translates into CASSPSSPSVIDTQYF.

CDR3 nucleotide sequence: TGTGCCAGCAGCCTTGGGTCCGGGACTAGCTCCAATGAGCAGTTCTTC. This codes for CASSLGSGTSSNEQFF. The chain carries TRBV27 and TRBJ2-1; 9 bases align to TRBD2. V lost 6 bases to trimming and J lost 6 bases; unmatched junction nucleotides: 12. This CDR3 has 16 residues. Germline CDR1 reads MNHEY; CDR2 reads SMNVEV (reference sequence).

This chain joins TRBV28 and TRBJ1-1, with 8 bases identical to TRBD1. The J segment lost 4 bases and the V segment lost 8 bases, leaving 9 bases of the junction unmatched. This CDR3 is built from 14 residues. CDR1 and CDR2 (germline): MDHEN, SYDVKM. The CDR3: CASQVLQGGTEAFF. The DNA for the CDR3 is TGTGCCAGCCAAGTTTTACAGGGGGGCACTGAAGCTTTCTTT.

This chain uses TRBV2 with TRBJ2-1; possibly TRBD1 or TRBD2 for D (5 bases each). This CDR3 spans 15 amino acids. CDR1 is SNHLY and CDR2 is FYNNEI in the germline V gene. V was cut by 5 bases and J by 2 bases, with 13 bases left in between. Written as DNA, the CDR3 is TGTGCCAGCAGTAGGGGACGGGATGCCTACAATGAGCAGTTCTTC. This sequence encodes CASSRGRDAYNEQFF. Looking up the rest from reference TRBV2 and TRBJ2-1 gives the full variable domain: EPEVTQTPSHQVTQMGQEVILRCVPISNHLYFYWYRQILGQKVEFLVSFYNNEISEKSEIFDDQFSVERPDGSNFTLKIRSTKLEDSAMYFCASSRGRDAYNEQFFGPGTRLTVL.

The V and J genes are TRBV19 and TRBJ2-5; 7 bases align to TRBD2. The CDR3 is 13 amino acids. V was pared by 5 bases and J by 5 bases, with 5 bases of the junction left unmatched. Germline V lookup: CDR1 LNHDA, CDR2 SQIVND (reference sequence). DNA for the CDR3: TGTGCCAGTAGTGCAGACGGGGGGGAGACCCAGTACTTC. Its protein is CASSADGGETQYF.

The CDR3 coding sequence is TGCGCCAGCAGCCCAGAAGGGGCCAAAAACATTCAGTACTTC. It encodes CASSPEGAKNIQYF. J is TRBJ2-4 and V is TRBV5-1; D is ambiguous. This CDR3 contains 14 residues. CDR1 is SGHRS, CDR2 YFSETQ, per germline. The V and J ends lost 4 bases and 1 base respectively, with 9 bases between them.

This chain connects TRBV27 to TRBJ2-1; 11 bases agree with TRBD2. The germline V gene has CDR1 MNHEY and CDR2 SMNVEV (reference sequence). Losses at the gene ends were 1 base for V and 5 bases for J; bases not matched to a gene: 7. The CDR3 length is 17 residues. CDR3 protein: CASSLFGTSGIHNEQFF. In DNA, the CDR3 is TGTGCCAGCAGTTTATTCGGGACTAGCGGTATACACAATGAGCAGTTCTTC.